What follows describes a single T cell receptor beta chain. CDR3 length equals 16 residues. V lost 4 bases, J lost 2 bases, and 6 bases stayed unmatched. The germline CDR1 and CDR2 sequences are SGDLS and YYNGEE. Sequenced by immunoSEQ multiplex PCR; TCRdb stores in-frame clones only, minus some. The sample shows over 150,000 clones, 75% to 90% of them seen only once. The data stem from a study of blood T cell repertoires in COVID-19. Sequencing was performed on PBMCs or T cells enriched from blood (not recorded which). This receptor was taken from a man aged 35 to 55 who had recovered from COVID-19. V gene TRBV9 combines with J gene TRBJ2-6; TRBD1 matches 7 bases. CDR3 residues: CASSSGTVAGANVLTF. CDR3 sequence (DNA): TGTGCCAGCAGCTCCGGGACAGTGGCTGGGGCCAACGTCCTGACTTTC.